This T cell receptor beta chain was sequenced in a study of cytomegalovirus exposure and HLA in healthy donors. Study conclusions and caveats: A missense variant in DCLRE1C was later tied to TCR beta V- and J-gene trimming. On later analysis, the bulk of CMV-associated TCR beta chains appeared to be HLA-restricted.

CDR1 MNHEY and CDR2 SVGAGI come from the germline V gene. This CDR3 region has 16 residues. V shed 0 bases and J 5 bases; nucleotides not matched to a gene: 7. Points on this clone: The antigen remains unidentified.

PCR primers comprised 60 Vbeta and 13 Jbeta primers. Original processing notes: An analysis that came later counted around 80 million unique TCR beta chains, some 11 million shared. Measured with immunoSEQ multiplex PCR; TCRdb has only the in-frame clones, and not every one. The V and J calls and clone size come from that table; D and trimming were worked out from the DNA. The sample shows around 120,000 clones, and about 0.58% sits with its ten largest clones. The sample comprised PBMCs. The receptor was isolated from a man aged 45-65 years in good health and CMV-seronegative. V and J are TRBV6-5 and TRBJ2-3, with 8 nucleotides matching TRBD2. CDR3 in amino acids: CASSYSRSGRGDTQYF. The CDR3 DNA follows: TGTGCCAGCAGTTACTCGAGAAGCGGGAGAGGAGATACGCAGTATTTT.